This T cell receptor beta chain was sequenced for a study of blood T cell repertoires in COVID-19. Whole-study context: The United States, Italy and Spain supplied acute and convalescent COVID-19 samples. PBMCs, B-cell-depleted T cells, or T cells were the source of the cDNA or gDNA that made up the material.

CDR1 is MDHEN and CDR2 is SYDVKM in the germline V gene. Trimming cost V 5 bases and J 5 bases; bases outside gene matches: 6. This CDR3 has 14 amino acids. Per the original methods: Amplifying reference gene primers gave estimates of nucleated cell counts. The repertoire was sequenced with immunoSEQ multiplex PCR; TCRdb's copy has only in-frame clones and lacks some. V and J calls plus clone size are reproduced from that table; the DNA served to infer D and trimming. Here the sample spans roughly 100,000 clones, around 90% being singletons. The J gene is TRBJ1-1, the V gene TRBV28; 9 bases align to TRBD1. This sequence was found in a woman in her fifties or sixties with acute or convalescent COVID-19. The material sequenced was peripheral blood. CDR3 amino acids: CASSLTGGRTEAFF. The CDR3 nucleotides read TGTGCCAGCAGTCTTACAGGGGGCAGAACTGAAGCTTTCTTT.